This TCR beta chain is drawn from a study of regulatory T cells in long-lasting Graves disease. Overall study: Patients newly diagnosed with Graves' had been on antithyroid drugs for under 3 months. Regarding the study as a whole: Small sample size may have lowered accuracy.

Losses at the gene ends were 4 bases for V and 3 bases for J; bases not matched to a gene: 19. This CDR3 is built from 19 residues. CDR1 and CDR2 (germline): SGHNT, YENEEA. Notes on this clonotype: Its antigen is not known.

The sample's time point: newly diagnosed GD, antithyroid drugs for less than 3 months. RNA from PBMCs was the source of the TCR library. Those enrolled as patients came out of an endocrinology department in Xi'an, China. Building the TCR beta libraries relied on iRepertoire HTBI primers, and CDR3 regions underwent Arm-PCR. In the authors' workflow: Throughout the samples, researchers identified about 56 TRBV and 14 TRBJ segments. TCRdb re-derived calls from the multiplex PCR reads in MiXCR, one entry per CDR3 protein. The V and J calls, along with clone size, are taken from TCRdb and not from the paper's own processing. The sample holds roughly 420,000 distinct CDR3 sequences, around 15% seen once.

The TCR was taken from a female donor with Graves disease. The starting material was peripheral blood mononuclear cells (PBMCs), obtained at new diagnosis, from a patient treated with antithyroid drugs. This rearrangement joins TRBV11-3 to TRBJ2-3; 7 bases line up with TRBD1. CDR3 nucleotide sequence: TGTGCCAGCAGCTCGCCCTGGACAGGCGGATCTATACAGACAGATACGCAGTATTTT. Protein product: CASSSPWTGGSIQTDTQYF.